This entry is about one T cell receptor (beta chain). The data were obtained in a study of PD-L1 blockade in urothelial cancer. Clones were sequenced by immunoSEQ multiplex PCR, and TCRdb holds only the in-frame ones, with some missing. The sample comprises under 120,000 clones, about 85% of which are singletons, and about 2.3% rests with the top ten. This CDR3 region has 11 residues. V gave up 7 bases and J gave up 6 bases, with 8 bases separating them. Germline-derived CDR1 and CDR2 are MDHEN and SYDVKM. The chain joins TRBV28 to TRBJ2-3; the D gene is possibly TRBD2 (5 bases). The receptor's source is a middle-aged man with urothelial cancer. The sample consisted of PBMCs, taken around atezolizumab (anti-PD-L1) treatment. Here the CDR3 DNA reads TGTGCCAGCACAACGGGGGATACGCAGTATTTT. Its translation is CASTTGDTQYF.